The 20 T cell receptor beta chains listed next were all sequenced from one sample in a study of human CD4 T cells and Enterobacteriaceae (dated by TCRdb to 2020 to 2022). Memory CD4+ T cells were FACS-sorted on a FACSAria III to over 95% purity as all CD4+ cells other than CD45RA+CCR7+CD95- naive cells. Library preparation was by the immunoSEQ multiplex PCR assay. Imported from immuneACCESS, the table was reduced by TCRdb to in-frame sequences with V and J called. These copies leave out some clones; in studies compared against another copy, an unresolved V gene accounts for under half, and the cause of the remainder is not known. The sample table shows about 27,000 clones, and roughly 80% are seen once. Approximately 0.9% of the sample rests with the top ten. Sequencing was done on a sample of memory CD4+ T cells from blood. The sample's cell subset or site label, decoded: total memory CD4 T cells sorted directly ex vivo, unstimulated. All receptors come from a human donor in good health.

The V call is TRBV5-1, the J call TRBJ2-5; D is possibly TRBD1 (5 bases). This CDR3 comprises 13 residues. Germline CDR1 SGHRS, CDR2 YFSETQ. The V end was cut by 4 bases, the J end by 5 bases, with 12 bases between. CDR3 protein: CASSEGVLETQYF. The CDR3 DNA follows: TGCGCCAGCAGCGAAGGGGTTCTGGAGACCCAGTACTTC.

The rearrangement links TRBV7-2 to TRBJ2-1, with 13 bases lining up with TRBD2. This CDR3 is built from 15 residues. Trimming removed 5 bases from V and 7 bases from J; junction bases left unmatched: 5. Germline CDR1 reads SGHTA; CDR2 reads FQGNSA. The CDR3 loop is CASSRTSGGGNEQFF. The CDR3 DNA reads as TGTGCCAGCAGCCGGACTAGCGGGGGAGGTAATGAGCAGTTCTTC.

CDR3 in amino acids: CATLFGAGVAGELFF. CDR3 nucleotide sequence: TGTGCCACCCTCTTTGGAGCGGGGGTGGCCGGGGAGCTGTTTTTT. V is TRBV6-5 and J is TRBJ2-2; 8 positions agree with TRBD2. Germline V gene sequence: CDR1 MNHEY, CDR2 SVGAGI. The CDR3 contains 15 residues. The ends lost 10 bases at V and 6 bases at J; junction bases unmatched: 13.

This clone was seen only a few times. This chain links TRBV6-5 with TRBJ2-7; D perhaps matches TRBD1 (6 bases). Germline V gene data show CDR1 as MNHEY and CDR2 as SVGAGI. The length of the CDR3 is 11 residues. The V and J ends lost 5 bases and 7 bases respectively, with 9 bases between them. CDR3 sequence (DNA): TGTGCCAGCAGTACAGGGTGGGAGCAGTACTTC. Translating gives CASSTGWEQYF.

The V call is TRBV18, the J call TRBJ2-2; 9 bases line up with TRBD1. The CDR3 contains 16 residues. V trimming: 4 bases; J trimming: 5 bases; junction bases outside the gene matches: 8. Germline CDR1 KGHSH, CDR2 LQKENI. The CDR3 region has the DNA TGTGCCAGCTCACTGGGGCCGGGACAGGGAACCGGGGAGCTGTTTTTT. Translating gives CASSLGPGQGTGELFF.

V usage is TRBV25-1 and J usage is TRBJ2-5; the D is unclear. Germline loops: CDR1 MGHDK, CDR2 SYGVNS. The CDR3 length is 11 residues. V was shortened by 5 bases and J by 10 bases, with 11 bases between the two germline ends. CDR3 residues: CASSIPSGQYF. In DNA form, the CDR3 reads TGTGCCAGCAGTATCCCCTCGGGCCAGTACTTC.

This sequence joins TRBV30 and TRBJ1-3; no clear D. Per germline, CDR1 GTSNPN and CDR2 SVGIG (reference sequence). V lost 1 base, J lost 4 bases, and 8 bases lay in between. The CDR3 is 13 residues long. CDR3 residues: CAWSAPVGNTIYF. CDR3 DNA: TGTGCCTGGAGTGCCCCGGTGGGAAACACCATATATTTT.

This chain joins TRBV19 and TRBJ2-5, with 7 nucleotides matching TRBD2. Germline V lookup: CDR1 LNHDA, CDR2 SQIVND (reference sequence). V gave up 4 bases and J gave up 1 base; unmatched junction bases: 3. The CDR3 loop spans 14 amino acids. DNA of the CDR3: TGTGCCAGTAGTAAAGCGGGAACCCAAGAGACCCAGTACTTC. Amino acid sequence: CASSKAGTQETQYF.

This chain uses TRBV5-1 with TRBJ1-2; the D is unclear. CDR3 length equals 14 residues. Germline V gene lookup returns CDR1 SGHRS and CDR2 YFSETQ. Trimming left V 0 bases short and J 0 bases short, with 6 bases between. The CDR3: CASSLDTANYGYTF. DNA of the CDR3: TGCGCCAGCAGCTTGGATACAGCTAACTATGGCTACACCTTC.

In its sample, this clone ranks as medium-sized. The V gene is TRBV6-6, the J gene TRBJ1-3; perhaps TRBD1 as D (5 bases). V lost 7 bases and J lost 0, with 13 bases in between. CDR3 length: 15 amino acids. CDR1 is MNHNY, CDR2 SVGAGI, per germline (reference sequence). The CDR3 nucleotides read TGTGCCAGCACTGGTCAGGGTCTCTCTGGAAACACCATATATTTT. This gives the protein CASTGQGLSGNTIYF.

The chain has TRBV28 and TRBJ2-7; tentatively, D is TRBD1 (5 bases). Trimming removed 8 bases from V and 3 bases from J, with 14 bases in between. The CDR3 extends over 13 amino acids. From germline, CDR1 is MDHEN and CDR2 SYDVKM. The CDR3 is CASVGQGIYEQYF. CDR3 bases: TGTGCCAGCGTGGGCCAGGGTATCTACGAGCAGTACTTC.

About this clone itself: A read error may account for a junction end that differs from germline. The chain couples TRBV19 to TRBJ1-1; the D gene is possibly TRBD1 (5 bases). The CDR3 loop spans 16 amino acids. Germline V lookup: CDR1 LNHDA, CDR2 SQIVND (reference sequence). CDR3 nucleotides: TGTGCCAGTACAAACCGGGGACCACCGACGAACCCTGAAGCTTTCTTT. The encoded protein is CASTNRGPPTNPEAFF.

This clone appeared a single time. The chain employs TRBV29-1 and TRBJ1-2; 7 positions match TRBD1. Germline CDR1 SQVTM, CDR2 ANQGSEA. This CDR3 has 11 residues. V trimming: 6 bases; J trimming: 8 bases; junction bases outside the gene matches: 6. In DNA form, the CDR3 reads TGCAGCGTGTGGGACAGCGGAGGCTACACCTTC. Protein: CSVWDSGGYTF.

This clone was observed a handful of times. The V call is TRBV13, the J call TRBJ1-2, with D maybe TRBD1 (6 bases). CDR1 and CDR2 from the germline V gene are PRHDT and FYEKMQ (reference sequence). The CDR3 extends over 11 amino acids. V shed 4 bases and J shed 7 bases, with 7 bases lying between them. The CDR3 is CASSYRAGYTF. In DNA form, the CDR3 reads TGTGCCAGCAGCTACAGGGCTGGCTACACCTTC.

The rearrangement links TRBV6-5 to TRBJ2-2; possibly TRBD1 or TRBD2 for D (5 bases each). The CDR3 is 13 residues long. Trimming removed 6 bases from V and 6 bases from J, with 11 bases in between. CDR1 and CDR2 from the germline V gene are MNHEY and SVGAGI. CDR3 DNA sequence: TGTGCCAGCAGGTCGTCGGGGCCCGGGGAGCTGTTTTTT. Translated, it gives CASRSSGPGELFF.

V and J are TRBV6-1 and TRBJ2-7; D may be TRBD2 (7 bases). V lost 7 bases and J 0 bases, leaving 10 bases between the germline ends. The CDR3 covers 13 residues. Looked up from germline, CDR1 is MNHNS and CDR2 is SASEGT. The CDR3 loop reads CASKRGASYEQYF. CDR3 nucleotide sequence: TGTGCCAGCAAACGGGGGGCCTCCTACGAGCAGTACTTC.

The gene calls are TRBV15 and TRBJ2-7, with D maybe TRBD2 (6 bases). Germline CDR1 reads LNHNV; CDR2 reads YYDKDF (reference sequence). V gave up 1 base and J gave up 1 base, with 11 bases separating them. CDR3 length equals 15 residues. Here the CDR3 DNA reads TGTGCCACCAGCAGAGCTAGGGGACTGTCCTACGAGCAGTACTTC. This sequence encodes CATSRARGLSYEQYF.

The CDR3 here is CASSQDYLLAGRQETQYF. The CDR3 DNA follows: TGCGCCAGCAGCCAAGATTACTTATTAGCGGGAAGACAAGAGACCCAGTACTTC. This chain joins TRBV4-1 and TRBJ2-5, with TRBD2 matching 8 bases. This CDR3 comprises 18 residues. CDR1 is MGHRA, CDR2 YSYEKL, per germline. Trimming took 0 bases from V and 2 from J; bases not matched to a gene: 11.

J is TRBJ2-7 and V is TRBV19, with D possibly matching TRBD1 (6 bases). Trimming pared 9 bases from V and 2 bases from J, leaving 14 bases between. Germline V gene lookup returns CDR1 LNHDA and CDR2 SQIVND (reference sequence). CDR3 length: 13 residues. The CDR3 protein is CASTQGRAYEQYF. CDR3 in DNA: TGTGCCAGCACACAGGGAAGGGCCTACGAGCAGTACTTC.

The J gene is TRBJ1-6, the V gene TRBV5-1, with 9 bases aligning to TRBD1. Germline V gives CDR1 SGHRS, CDR2 YFSETQ. V shed 6 bases and J 10 bases; nucleotides not matched to a gene: 14. The CDR3 length is 16 residues. The CDR3 DNA reads TGCGCCAGCACCCTTGATGTGGGACAGGGAAGATCACCCCTCCACTTT. The encoded protein is CASTLDVGQGRSPLHF.